These 19 T cell receptor beta chains share one sample of origin, sequenced in a study of T cell responses to AZD1222 COVID-19 vaccine. Sequencing was performed with immunoSEQ multiplex PCR; in TCRdb, only in-frame clones are kept and a portion is missing. Counted here are approximately 110,000 clones, roughly 89% occurring once; the ten biggest clones make up about 40%. This specimen consisted of peripheral blood, obtained 28 days after the second AZD1222 dose. These receptors all come from an adult who received the AZD1222 COVID-19 vaccine.

The rearrangement uses TRBV19 and TRBJ2-5; D is unclear. Trimming cost V 10 bases and J 0 bases, with 12 bases left between them. The CDR3 length is 13 residues. CDR1 and CDR2 (germline): LNHDA, SQIVND (reference sequence). CDR3: CATPRTDQETQYF. CDR3 in DNA: TGTGCCACCCCTCGCACAGACCAAGAGACCCAGTACTTC.

This chain links TRBV28 with TRBJ2-3, with a tentative D call TRBD1 (5 bases). Between the trimmed V and J ends, which lost 6 bases and 2 bases, there was a span of 15 bases. Per the germline V gene, CDR1 is MDHEN and CDR2 is SYDVKM. The CDR3 has 15 residues. The CDR3 is CASSRSTGLTDTQYF. The CDR3, as DNA: TGTGCCAGCAGCCGATCAACAGGCCTCACAGATACGCAGTATTTT. The variable domain in full, with the rest retrieved from reference TRBV28 and TRBJ2-3, is DVKVTQSSRYLVKRTGEKVFLECVQDMDHENMFWYRQDPGLGLRLIYFSYDVKMKEKGDIPEGYSVSREKKERFSLILESASTNQTSMYLCASSRSTGLTDTQYFGPGTRLTVL.

The chain combines TRBV6-5 with TRBJ2-1, with TRBD1 matching over 10 bases. Germline loops: CDR1 MNHEY, CDR2 SVGAGI. The V gene end was trimmed by 8 bases and the J gene end by 4 bases; junction bases not matched to a gene: 2. This CDR3 contains 13 residues. The CDR3 loop reads CASGDRGYNEQFF. The CDR3 DNA follows: TGTGCCAGCGGGGACAGGGGATACAATGAGCAGTTCTTC.

This clone was seen more than once but under ten times. The chain joins TRBV6-5 to TRBJ1-2; possible D gene TRBD1, 5 bases. Deletions cut 5 bases from V and 5 bases from J, with 15 bases between. The germline V gene has CDR1 MNHEY and CDR2 SVGAGI. The CDR3 covers 14 residues. CDR3 amino acids: CASSIMGGRYGYTF. CDR3 coding DNA: TGTGCCAGCAGTATCATGGGGGGTCGGTATGGCTACACCTTC.

CDR3 bases: TGTGCCAGCAGTGAAGTTCGGCAACTCAATCAGCCCCAGCATTTT. It translates to CASSEVRQLNQPQHF. The V call is TRBV2, the J call TRBJ1-5; D not certain. CDR1 SNHLY and CDR2 FYNNEI come from the germline V gene. Trimming took 1 base from V and 3 from J, leaving 10 bases between them. The CDR3 is made up of 15 amino acids.

This clone has only a few counts. V and J are TRBV7-8 and TRBJ1-4; D gene uncertain. V dropped 6 bases and J dropped 2 bases, with 13 bases sitting between them. This CDR3 region has 15 residues. The germline CDR1 and CDR2 sequences are SGHVS and FQNEAQ. The CDR3 protein is CASRRTRATNEKLFF. The CDR3 DNA follows: TGTGCCAGCAGACGAACGCGAGCGACTAATGAAAAACTGTTTTTT.

The V gene is TRBV3-1 (or the pseudogene TRBV3-2), the J gene TRBJ2-7, with 12 positions matching TRBD2. The CDR3 loop spans 17 amino acids. J lost 2 bases, V lost 3 bases, and 8 bases had no gene match. Germline CDR1 is LGHDT and CDR2 is YNNKEL (reference sequence). The CDR3 coding sequence is TGTGCCAGCAGCCAGAGGACTAGCGGGAACATCCCCTACGAGCAGTACTTC. Translating it yields CASSQRTSGNIPYEQYF.

The chain carries TRBV28 and TRBJ2-7; possible D gene TRBD1, 7 bases. V was trimmed by 5 bases and J by 4 bases, leaving 21 bases between them. This CDR3 spans 16 amino acids. Germline V lookup: CDR1 MDHEN, CDR2 SYDVKM. The CDR3 DNA sequence: TGTGCCAGCAGTCTACCCCCAGGGGGGATAATTTACGAGCAGTACTTC. Amino acids: CASSLPPGGIIYEQYF.

The V call is TRBV27, the J call TRBJ1-1; D gene uncertain. V was clipped by 1 base and J by 4 bases, with 10 bases between them. The V gene's germline CDR1 is MNHEY and CDR2 SMNVEV (reference sequence). This CDR3 spans 14 amino acids. CDR3 bases: TGTGCCAGCAGTTTATACAGAGAGATCACTGAAGCTTTCTTT. It translates to CASSLYREITEAFF.

The count of this clone is one. The rearrangement links TRBV3-1 (or the pseudogene TRBV3-2) to TRBJ2-1; D remains unclear. Trimming took 1 base from V and 9 from J, leaving 19 bases between them. Per germline, CDR1 LGHDT and CDR2 YNNKEL (reference sequence). The CDR3 has 16 residues. The CDR3 is CASSQGKGSPWSEQFF. DNA of the CDR3: TGTGCCAGCAGCCAAGGGAAGGGATCCCCTTGGAGTGAGCAGTTCTTC.

CDR3 DNA sequence: TGTGCCAGCAGCTTCTTACTCCCGGGACTAGCGGGAGCGCCCTTTTGGGAGCAGTTCTTC. This sequence encodes CASSFLLPGLAGAPFWEQFF. V usage is TRBV7-8 and J usage is TRBJ2-1, with 14 nucleotides matching TRBD2. This CDR3 has 20 amino acids. Losses at the gene ends were 3 bases for V and 10 bases for J; bases not matched to a gene: 20. The germline V gene has CDR1 SGHVS and CDR2 FQNEAQ.

The gene calls are TRBV27 and TRBJ2-7, with D maybe TRBD1 (5 bases). The germline V and J ends were trimmed by 8 bases and 3 bases, with 11 bases remaining between them. CDR1 is MNHEY, CDR2 SMNVEV, per germline (reference sequence). This CDR3 comprises 12 residues. The CDR3 region is CASYAGIYEQYF. CDR3 coding DNA: TGTGCCAGCTACGCAGGGATCTACGAGCAGTACTTC.

The chain is built from TRBV2 and TRBJ2-1; D gene ambiguous. The V gene's germline CDR1 is SNHLY and CDR2 FYNNEI. CDR3 length: 13 residues. Trimming left V 4 bases short and J 8 bases short, with 12 bases between. The CDR3 reads CASSGYYRDEQFF. The DNA for the CDR3 is TGTGCCAGCAGTGGCTACTACCGAGATGAGCAGTTCTTC.

The J gene is TRBJ2-3, the V gene TRBV7-9, with 12 bases that match TRBD2. From germline, CDR1 is SEHNR and CDR2 FQNEAQ (reference sequence). The V gene end was trimmed by 4 bases and the J gene end by 0 bases; junction bases not matched to a gene: 8. This CDR3 comprises 18 residues. CDR3 sequence reads: CASSSPGLAGGSTDTQYF. The DNA for the CDR3 is TGTGCCAGCAGCTCCCCGGGACTAGCGGGCGGTAGCACAGATACGCAGTATTTT.

This rearrangement joins TRBV29-1 to TRBJ2-7, with D hard to call. Germline CDR1 is SQVTM and CDR2 is ANQGSEA. V was pared by 0 bases and J by 2 bases, with 11 bases between. The CDR3 length is 14 residues. CDR3 amino acids: CSVEDRAGPYEQYF. CDR3 coding DNA: TGCAGCGTTGAAGATCGGGCAGGTCCCTACGAGCAGTACTTC.

This clone was picked up a small number of times. V usage is TRBV5-4 and J usage is TRBJ2-7; no firm D call. The CDR3 is 15 amino acids. V was trimmed by 4 bases and J by 3 bases, leaving 17 bases between them. Germline-derived CDR1 and CDR2 are SGHNT and YYREEE (reference sequence). The CDR3 region is CASSPGRTLLYEQYF. DNA of the CDR3: TGTGCCAGCAGCCCCGGACGGACCCTCCTCTACGAGCAGTACTTC.

The V and J genes are TRBV7-2 and TRBJ1-2; TRBD1 is a possible D gene (5 bases). The V gene lost 5 bases and the J gene lost 4 bases, with 11 bases spanning the gap. The V gene's germline CDR1 is SGHTA and CDR2 FQGNSA. The CDR3 has 13 amino acids. CDR3 residues: CASSRRAFYGYTF. Here the CDR3 DNA reads TGTGCCAGCAGCCGCAGGGCCTTCTATGGCTACACCTTC.

This sequence joins TRBV24-1 and TRBJ2-1; TRBD2 might be the D (6 bases). The CDR3 is 15 residues long. In germline, CDR1 is KGHDR, CDR2 SFDVKD. Trimming shortened V by 2 bases and J by 8 bases, and 15 bases separated the two germline ends. The CDR3 DNA sequence: TGTGCCACCAGTGATTGGAGGGGCGGGATCGATGAGCAGTTCTTC. It translates to CATSDWRGGIDEQFF.

J is TRBJ1-2 and V is TRBV7-6; no reliable D call. Germline V gives CDR1 SGHVS, CDR2 FNYEAQ. The CDR3 consists of 11 residues. Between the trimmed V and J ends, which lost 8 bases and 8 bases, there was a span of 12 bases. The CDR3: CASGPGGGYTF. DNA for the CDR3: TGTGCCAGCGGACCAGGCGGGGGCTACACCTTC.